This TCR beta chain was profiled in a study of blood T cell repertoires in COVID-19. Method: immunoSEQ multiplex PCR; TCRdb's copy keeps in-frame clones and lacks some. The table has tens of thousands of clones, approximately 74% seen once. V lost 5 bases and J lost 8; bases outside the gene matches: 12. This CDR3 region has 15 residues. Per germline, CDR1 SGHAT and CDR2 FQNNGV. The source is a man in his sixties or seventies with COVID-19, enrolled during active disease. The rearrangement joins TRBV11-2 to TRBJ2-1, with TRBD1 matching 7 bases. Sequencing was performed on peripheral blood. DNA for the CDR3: TGTGCCAGCAGCCCAAATTCGGACAGGTGGTATGAGCAGTTCTTC. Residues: CASSPNSDRWYEQFF.